This T cell receptor beta chain was sequenced for a study of PD-L1 blockade in urothelial cancer. Across the whole study: The study started patients on atezolizumab around 2014, giving 1,200 mg intravenously every 3 weeks. T cell content in blood samples showed a median of approximately 140,000. Analyses were performed on blood at 3 weeks after treatment start (the second dose) and at 6 weeks.

Some clones are missing from TCRdb's copy, which holds only in-frame ones; the method was immunoSEQ multiplex PCR. The sample shows roughly 95,000 clones, around nine tenths of them seen only once. CDR1 is MNHEY and CDR2 is SMNVEV in the germline V gene (reference sequence). The CDR3 has 13 residues. The J segment lost 8 bases and the V segment lost 6 bases, leaving 8 bases of the junction unmatched. Time point indicated: pretreatment peripheral blood. For each patient, 1 to 8 samples were obtained, pretreatment and on-treatment. The clonotype was recovered from a man between 60 and 75 years old with urothelial cancer. The sequencing here drew on PBMCs, taken around atezolizumab (anti-PD-L1) treatment. The rearrangement joins TRBV27 to TRBJ1-2, with 8 bases fitting TRBD1. The CDR3 coding sequence is TGTGCCAGCAGGGGGACAGGTCCTCTCGGCTACACCTTC. Its translation: CASRGTGPLGYTF.